Shown below are 25 T cell receptor beta chains from a single sample sequenced in a study of post-analysis software for immune sequencing data. Overall study results and limits: TRBV segments more frequent in patients than in controls numbered roughly 5 and included TRBV5-6, TRBV5-1 and TRBV20-1.

Built from TCR beta cDNA, the libraries had unique molecular identifiers in them. TCRdb called the PCR reads again in MiXCR, with one record for every CDR3 protein. The repertoire consists of just over 250,000 distinct CDR3 sequences, with just over 35% occurring once and the leading ten covering 4% to 5.5%. No cognate antigen is known for these TCRs. The specimen was blood. These receptors all come from a girl aged 5-17 years with multiple sclerosis.

V and J are TRBV25-1 and TRBJ1-1, with D tentatively TRBD1 (5 bases). Trimming shortened V by 3 bases and J by 7 bases, and 6 bases separated the two germline ends. There are 11 residues in the CDR3. The V gene's germline CDR1 is MGHDK and CDR2 SYGVNS. CDR3 loop: CASSEGGEAFF. In nucleotides, the CDR3 is TGTGCCAGCAGTGAGGGGGGTGAAGCTTTCTTT.

The sample holds a few counts of this clonotype. The chain has TRBV10-3 and TRBJ1-5; D unresolved. The V end was cut by 3 bases, the J end by 1 base, with 7 bases between. Germline CDR1 reads ENHRY; CDR2 reads SYGVKD. The CDR3 extends over 14 amino acids. The CDR3 nucleotides read TGTGCCATCAGTGAAGGTCAGAGCAATCAGCCCCAGCATTTT. It encodes CAISEGQSNQPQHF.

This clonotype showed up many times. The rearrangement links TRBV4-1 to TRBJ1-1, with D possibly TRBD1 on 6 matching bases. The germline gives CDR1 MGHRA, CDR2 YSYEKL. This CDR3 contains 16 residues. V lost 3 bases and J lost 6, with 20 bases in between. The CDR3 nucleotides are TGCGCCAGCAGCCAGACAGGCGGCAGGGATTTCCCTGAAGCTTTCTTT. Translated: CASSQTGGRDFPEAFF.

This clonotype was counted once. CDR3 sequence: CASSSSGGMVDTQYF. The CDR3 DNA reads as TGCGCCAGCAGCTCCTCGGGAGGGATGGTAGATACGCAGTATTTT. The chain combines TRBV5-1 with TRBJ2-3, with 8 bases identical to TRBD2. This CDR3 region has 15 residues. Germline V CDR1 and CDR2: SGHRS, YFSETQ. Losses at the gene ends were 3 bases for V and 5 bases for J; bases not matched to a gene: 8.

This chain joins TRBV11-2 and TRBJ2-1, with 8 bases identical to TRBD2. The CDR3 has 16 amino acids. CDR1 and CDR2 from the germline V gene are SGHAT and FQNNGV. Unmatched junction bases numbered 6, after V lost 1 base and J lost 4 bases. Written as DNA, the CDR3 is TGTGCCAGCAGCTTAGGGTCGGGAGGGCCTTACAATGAGCAGTTCTTC. Protein sequence: CASSLGSGGPYNEQFF.

This clonotype was seen at least ten times. The CDR3 here is CASRSQGRDEKLFF. In DNA, the CDR3 is TGTGCCAGCAGGTCACAGGGGAGGGATGAAAAACTGTTTTTT. V usage is TRBV12-3 or TRBV12-4 and J usage is TRBJ1-4; 7 bases map to TRBD1. V trimming: 6 bases; J trimming: 6 bases; junction bases outside the gene matches: 7. This CDR3 contains 14 residues.

The genes are TRBV15 and TRBJ2-3; D may correspond to TRBD1 or TRBD2 (6 bases each). V lost 5 bases and J lost 0, with 15 bases in between. Germline CDR1 and CDR2: LNHNV and YYDKDF (reference sequence). CDR3 length: 16 residues. In DNA, the CDR3 is TGTGCCACCAGCGGAGGGGGAGTATTGAGCACAGATACGCAGTATTTT. Translating it yields CATSGGGVLSTDTQYF.

Remarks on this clonotype: A much larger clone differs by one base, so this may be a read error. The V gene is TRBV6-1, the J gene TRBJ2-3, with TRBD2 as a possible D gene (6 bases). The CDR3 contains 13 residues. In germline, CDR1 is MNHNS, CDR2 SASEGT. The CDR3 nucleotides read TGTGCCAGCAGGACGGGAGTAGCAGATACGCACTATTTT. Its protein is CASRTGVADTHYF.

The chain links TRBV20-1 to TRBJ2-2; D could derive from TRBD1 or TRBD2 (5 bases each). The germline V gene has CDR1 DFQATT and CDR2 SNEGSKA (reference sequence). This CDR3 is built from 15 residues. Trimming took 3 bases from V and 4 from J, leaving 15 bases between them. The CDR3 loop reads CSARMATRGTGELFF. Here the CDR3 DNA reads TGCAGTGCTAGGATGGCTACTAGGGGCACCGGGGAGCTGTTTTTT.

The rearrangement uses TRBV12-3 or TRBV12-4 and TRBJ1-1; D is ambiguous. Trimming cost V 3 bases and J 1 base, with 6 bases left between them. The CDR3 is 13 amino acids. In DNA, the CDR3 is TGTGCCAGCAGTTTTACCAGGAACACTGAAGCTTTCTTT. It is translated as CASSFTRNTEAFF.

The table lists this clonotype with a count of one. The chain couples TRBV5-6 to TRBJ2-5; D is possibly TRBD2 (5 bases). CDR1 is SGHDT and CDR2 is YYEEEE in the germline V gene. V lost 2 bases and J lost 4, with 12 bases in between. This CDR3 is built from 14 residues. The CDR3 here is CASSLLDPRETQYF. The CDR3 region has the DNA TGTGCCAGCAGCTTACTAGATCCTCGAGAGACCCAGTACTTC.

The sample holds a few counts of this clonotype. The rearrangement joins TRBV6-1 to TRBJ2-1, with D possibly being TRBD1 (5 bases). Trimming pared 4 bases from V and 7 bases from J, leaving 14 bases between. Germline CDR1 reads MNHNS; CDR2 reads SASEGT. The CDR3 covers 14 residues. The CDR3 DNA follows: TGTGCCAGCAGTGTGGCAGGGAATAGGAATGAGCAGTTCTTC. Translated: CASSVAGNRNEQFF.

This clonotype was recorded many times. The chain couples TRBV7-2 to TRBJ2-3, with 7 bases fitting TRBD1. The CDR3 extends over 13 amino acids. Germline lookup yields CDR1 SGHTA and CDR2 FQGNSA. The ends lost 5 bases at V and 6 bases at J; junction bases unmatched: 5. The CDR3 loop reads CASSGQATDTQYF. CDR3 coding DNA: TGTGCCAGCAGCGGACAGGCAACGGATACGCAGTATTTT.

This clonotype was counted a few times. The chain carries TRBV12-3 or TRBV12-4 and TRBJ1-1; 7 nucleotides match TRBD1. The CDR3 is made up of 14 amino acids. The V and J ends lost 7 bases and 5 bases, in that order; junction bases with no gene match: 10. CDR3 protein: CASTRGGTVTEAFF. The CDR3 nucleotides are TGTGCCAGCACCCGCGGAGGGACAGTTACTGAAGCTTTCTTT.

As regards this clonotype: Being one base from a much bigger clone, this may be a read error. This chain connects TRBV7-2 to TRBJ2-1, with D perhaps matching TRBD1 or TRBD2 (5 bases each). Germline V gene sequence: CDR1 SGHTA, CDR2 FQGNSA. There are 14 residues in the CDR3. As DNA, the CDR3 is TGTGCCGGCAGCGCCGGGACCATTACCAATGAGCAGTTCTTC. Translating gives CAGSAGTITNEQFF.

J is TRBJ2-7 and V is TRBV10-1, with 8 bases identical to TRBD2. The junction had 5 bases not matched to a gene; V was cut back by 0 bases and J by 4 bases. This CDR3 is built from 15 residues. Germline assignment: CDR1 WNHNN and CDR2 SYGVQD (reference sequence). DNA of the CDR3: TGCGCCAGCAGTGAGTCGAGCGGGGGAGCGTACGAGCAGTACTTC. Translating it yields CASSESSGGAYEQYF.

This rearrangement joins TRBV7-9 to TRBJ2-3; 7 bases align to TRBD1. V shed 0 bases, J shed 14 bases, and the junction held 14 bases outside the gene matches. Germline CDR1 reads SEHNR; CDR2 reads FQNEAQ (reference sequence). The CDR3 length is 15 residues. The CDR3 region has the DNA TGTGCCAGCAGCTTAGCGGGGGACAGCACCGGGGAGCTGTATTTT. It encodes CASSLAGDSTGELYF.

The chain's CDR3 is CASSQDWHAGANVLTF. Written as DNA, the CDR3 is TGTGCCAGCAGCCAAGATTGGCACGCTGGGGCCAACGTCCTGACTTTC. The chain uses TRBV4-2 and TRBJ2-6; no definite D call. Trimming took 0 bases from V and 2 from J, leaving 8 bases between them. This CDR3 spans 16 amino acids. CDR1 and CDR2 (germline): LGHNA, YNFKEQ.

J is TRBJ2-1 and V is TRBV18; 7 nucleotides agree with TRBD2. V gave up 1 base and J gave up 4 bases; unmatched junction bases: 7. The CDR3 covers 16 residues. Germline CDR1 KGHSH, CDR2 LQKENI. Here the CDR3 reads CASSPQSGDYYNEQFF. CDR3 sequence (DNA): TGTGCCAGCTCACCACAGTCGGGGGACTATTACAATGAGCAGTTCTTC.

The V and J genes are TRBV13 and TRBJ2-2; maybe TRBD1 (5 bases). Germline CDR1 and CDR2: PRHDT and FYEKMQ (reference sequence). There are 14 residues in the CDR3. Trimming removed 4 bases from V and 6 bases from J, with 12 bases in between. The DNA for the CDR3 is TGTGCCAGCAGCTCCAGGGAAACAGCCGGGGAGCTGTTTTTT. This gives the protein CASSSRETAGELFF.

In its sample, this clonotype was seen many times. The V gene is TRBV20-1, the J gene TRBJ2-2; TRBD2 aligns across 10 bases. Germline CDR1 reads DFQATT; CDR2 reads SNEGSKA (reference sequence). The CDR3 sequence is 14 residues long. V gave up 4 bases and J gave up 6 bases; unmatched junction bases: 5. The CDR3 loop reads CSAKRGGQAGELFF. The CDR3 nucleotides read TGCAGTGCTAAGCGGGGGGGCCAGGCCGGGGAGCTGTTTTTT.

This chain joins TRBV25-1 and TRBJ1-1, with D perhaps TRBD1 (6 bases). V was pared by 1 base and J by 8 bases, with 11 bases between. The CDR3 loop spans 13 amino acids. Looked up from germline, CDR1 is MGHDK and CDR2 is SYGVNS. The DNA for the CDR3 is TGTGCCAGCAGTGAATTCCCTACAGGGGAAGCTTTCTTT. Translated: CASSEFPTGEAFF.

The sample holds many counts of this clonotype. CDR3: CASSQVLTGTGKGKEQYF. CDR3 in DNA: TGCGCCAGCAGCCAAGTCCTAACCGGGACAGGGAAGGGTAAGGAGCAGTACTTC. The chain links TRBV4-1 to TRBJ2-7; 9 bases align to TRBD1. Per the germline V gene, CDR1 is MGHRA and CDR2 is YSYEKL. The CDR3 covers 18 residues. Trimming removed 1 base from V and 7 bases from J; junction bases left unmatched: 17.

This clonotype was counted between two and nine times. This may come from a read error, since a much larger clone is one base off. The chain couples TRBV28 to TRBJ2-1, with D perhaps given as TRBD1 or TRBD2 (5 bases each). The V gene lost 6 bases and the J gene lost 8 bases, with 17 bases spanning the gap. CDR3 length: 14 residues. Germline V gene sequence: CDR1 MDHEN, CDR2 SYDVKM. CDR3 nucleotide sequence: TGTGCCAGCAGGCCTCCCGGGACCTCAGATGAGCAGTTCTTC. This sequence encodes CASRPPGTSDEQFF.

This clonotype has just a few counts. The V gene is TRBV30, the J gene TRBJ2-7; 7 bases line up with TRBD1. Losses at the gene ends were 1 base for V and 6 bases for J; bases not matched to a gene: 12. This CDR3 comprises 15 residues. Germline V gene data show CDR1 as GTSNPN and CDR2 as SVGIG (reference sequence). Here the CDR3 reads CAWSGHSTGAGEQYF. In nucleotides, the CDR3 is TGTGCCTGGAGTGGGCACTCTACAGGGGCTGGCGAGCAGTACTTC.